A selection of T cell receptor beta chains follows, all from one sample in a study of blood T cell repertoires in COVID-19. TCRdb's copy holds only in-frame clones and misses some; the assay was immunoSEQ multiplex PCR. Here the sample spans roughly 180,000 clones, 65% to 90% being singletons. The sample taken for sequencing was peripheral blood. These receptors came from a man in his 60s with acute or convalescent COVID-19. CDR3s include the opening cysteine and the closing phenylalanine or tryptophan. A D gene is named only where the DNA matches it firmly. A clone size is listed for some rows: how often the clone was seen (once, few, many), or a class if it is expanded.

v_gene	abundance	j_gene	d_gene	CDR3aa	CDR3nt
TRBV2	.	TRBJ2-3	.	CASSESSSTDTQYF	TGTGCCAGCAGTGAAAGTAGTAGCACAGATACGCAGTATTTT
TRBV29-1	.	TRBJ1-4	TRBD1	CSVEGRTGNDASNEKLFF	TGCAGCGTTGAGGGAAGGACAGGGAATGATGCAAGTAATGAAAAACTGTTTTTT
TRBV18	.	TRBJ1-6	.	CASSQDNSPLHF	TGTGCCAGCTCTCAGGATAATTCACCCCTCCACTTT
TRBV10-1	.	TRBJ2-5	TRBD2	CASSAPLAGVMYQETQYF	TGCGCCAGCAGTGCCCCTCTAGCGGGAGTGATGTACCAAGAGACCCAGTACTTC
TRBV4-1	few	TRBJ1-2	TRBD1	CASSLRRDREGGYTF	TGCGCCAGCAGCCTCCGCCGGGACAGGGAAGGAGGCTACACCTTC
TRBV7-2	few	TRBJ1-2	.	CASSRSGPSGYTF	TGTGCCAGCAGCCGGAGCGGTCCCTCCGGCTACACCTTC
TRBV6-5	.	TRBJ1-1	TRBD1	CASRGQVYTEAFF	TGTGCCAGCAGGGGACAGGTGTACACTGAAGCTTTCTTT
TRBV4-1	once	TRBJ2-1	TRBD2	CASSQDPGLAGDPNEQFF	TGCGCCAGCAGCCAGGACCCGGGACTAGCGGGAGACCCTAATGAGCAGTTCTTC
TRBV3-1/TRBV3-2	.	TRBJ2-7	.	CASSPRLGIGYEQYF	TGTGCCAGCAGCCCCCGACTAGGTATAGGGTACGAGCAGTACTTC
TRBV28	.	TRBJ1-1	TRBD1	CASSFPQGTNTEAFF	TGTGCCAGCAGTTTCCCACAGGGGACCAACACTGAAGCTTTCTTT